The rows below give T cell receptor beta chains drawn from one sample of a study of cytotoxic CD8 clonotypes in ibrutinib-treated CLL. Clones were sequenced by immunoSEQ multiplex PCR, and TCRdb holds only the in-frame ones, with some missing. The sample has more than 70,000 clones; more than 75% are singletons. The sample was PBMCs, taken after 12 months of ibrutinib treatment. The receptors come from a human donor with chronic lymphocytic leukemia. CDR3s leave out the opening cysteine and the closing phenylalanine or tryptophan. Each record gives: J gene, V gene, CDR3 protein.

j_gene: TRBJ1-1
v_gene: TRBV2
CDR3aa: ASMEAEAF

j_gene: TRBJ1-6
v_gene: TRBV2
CDR3aa: ASSETDRGGTLH

j_gene: TRBJ1-1
v_gene: TRBV2
CDR3aa: ASSVGEHTEAF

j_gene: TRBJ2-2
v_gene: TRBV30
CDR3aa: AWSGYRETGELF

j_gene: TRBJ2-7
v_gene: TRBV7-9
CDR3aa: ASSPPGRAPGEQY

j_gene: TRBJ2-5
v_gene: TRBV5-5
CDR3aa: ASSLGTGQETQY

j_gene: TRBJ2-1
v_gene: TRBV15
CDR3aa: ATSRDPLAGVRWNEQF

j_gene: TRBJ2-7
v_gene: TRBV7-2
CDR3aa: ASSRPGSGEQY

j_gene: TRBJ2-6
v_gene: TRBV5-5
CDR3aa: ASSFRGRTSGANVLT

j_gene: TRBJ2-5
v_gene: TRBV4-1
CDR3aa: ASGTSGETQY

j_gene: TRBJ1-2
v_gene: TRBV29-1
CDR3aa: SVRQGNYGYT

j_gene: TRBJ2-7
v_gene: TRBV27
CDR3aa: ASSFGGTHAAYEQY

j_gene: TRBJ1-1
v_gene: TRBV28
CDR3aa: ASTQHGNTEAF